This TCR beta chain derives from a study of cytomegalovirus exposure and HLA in healthy donors. Points from the study as a whole: The authors enumerated under 200 TCR beta chains as linked to cytomegalovirus. Reports showed the classifier diagnosing cytomegalovirus status with high specificity and sensitivity.

Profiling relied on immunoSEQ multiplex PCR, and the TCRdb table lists in-frame clones only, not all of them. The sample includes about 130,000 clones, 89% of them seen just once. The validation cohort, a group of 100 to 150 subjects, included the donors and was separate from the approximately 680-subject first cohort. Comments on this clone: Its antigen is currently unknown.

Looked up from germline, CDR1 is LNHDA and CDR2 is SQIVND (reference sequence). CDR3 length: 16 residues. Trimming cost V 7 bases and J 6 bases, with 21 bases left between them. The receptor's source is a young woman in good health and CMV-seronegative. The sequenced material came from PBMCs. J is TRBJ2-2 and V is TRBV19; a possible D gene is TRBD1 (6 bases). CDR3 sequence: CASIYGSGVGSGELFF. CDR3 DNA sequence: TGTGCCAGTATCTATGGGTCAGGGGTCGGGTCCGGGGAGCTGTTTTTT. The full variable domain, in which reference TRBV19 and TRBJ2-2 provide the parts outside the CDR3, is DGGITQSPKYLFRKEGQNVTLSCEQNLNHDAMYWYRQDPGQGLRLIYYSQIVNDFQKGDIAEGYSVSREKKESFPLTVTSAQKNPTAFYLCASIYGSGVGSGELFFGEGSRLTVL.